This T cell receptor (beta chain) stems from a study of T cell responses to AZD1222 COVID-19 vaccine. Points from the study as a whole: Regions 160-218 and 743-854 held dominance among vaccine-associated CD4 TCRs, which spanned spike. With two AZD1222 doses given, Spike-specific TCR breadth and depth both rose.

Notes on this clone: The antigen is undetermined.

TCRdb keeps only in-frame clones here, not all; method: immunoSEQ multiplex PCR. The sample holds about 59,000 clones, 65% to 85% seen once. This sequence originates from an adult in good health. The starting material was peripheral blood, obtained on day 0 of AZD1222 vaccination.

CDR3 amino acids: CATSRDYREAYEQYF. The CDR3 DNA is TGTGCCACCAGCAGAGATTACAGGGAGGCCTACGAGCAGTACTTC. This chain joins TRBV15 and TRBJ2-7; D may match TRBD1 or TRBD2 (6 bases each). Trimming shortened V by 0 bases and J by 2 bases, and 11 bases separated the two germline ends. Germline V gives CDR1 LNHNV, CDR2 YYDKDF (reference sequence). CDR3 length: 15 residues.